The rows below give T cell receptor beta chains drawn from one sample of a study of blood T cell repertoires in COVID-19. Sequencing was performed with immunoSEQ multiplex PCR; in TCRdb, only in-frame clones are kept and a portion is missing. This repertoire shows nearly 200,000 clones, approximately 84% found once; its top ten account for more than 4.5%. The specimen sequenced was peripheral blood. Source of these receptors: a woman between 65 and 79 years old with active or convalescent COVID-19. CDR3s include the opening cysteine and the closing phenylalanine or tryptophan. Fields, in order: clone size, V gene, D gene, CDR3 protein. D genes are given only for firm matches. A clone size is listed for some rows: how often the clone was seen (once, few, many), or a class if it is expanded.

clone size: .; V gene: TRBV7-9; D gene: TRBD2; CDR3 protein: CASSHRLAGDSGELFF
clone size: .; V gene: TRBV5-1; D gene: TRBD1; CDR3 protein: CASSFGDRENYGYTF
clone size: .; V gene: TRBV24-1; D gene: TRBD1; CDR3 protein: CATQGRGNYGYTF
clone size: .; V gene: TRBV27; D gene: .; CDR3 protein: CASSYRGSYEQYF
clone size: .; V gene: TRBV7-2; D gene: TRBD1; CDR3 protein: CASSASGTENEKLFF
clone size: .; V gene: TRBV7-9; D gene: .; CDR3 protein: CASSARGVVLTYNEQFF
clone size: .; V gene: TRBV28; D gene: .; CDR3 protein: CASCRGLGGHYEQYF
clone size: .; V gene: TRBV7-8; D gene: .; CDR3 protein: CASSLAQRTNYEQYF
clone size: once; V gene: TRBV19; D gene: TRBD2; CDR3 protein: CATEGLAGGQYF
clone size: .; V gene: TRBV5-3; D gene: TRBD2; CDR3 protein: CARSSGYIVAGGQHRGAVF
clone size: .; V gene: TRBV7-2; D gene: .; CDR3 protein: CASSLTAGSTEAFF
clone size: .; V gene: TRBV9; D gene: .; CDR3 protein: CASSYHSAGSEAEQFF
clone size: .; V gene: TRBV4-2; D gene: .; CDR3 protein: CASSQEILGGATTNEKLFF
clone size: .; V gene: TRBV5-1; D gene: .; CDR3 protein: CASSLGPPSYEQYF
clone size: .; V gene: TRBV6-5; D gene: .; CDR3 protein: CASIPSDSYEQYF
clone size: .; V gene: TRBV18; D gene: TRBD2; CDR3 protein: CASSPPIKREGRSGELFF
clone size: .; V gene: TRBV29-1; D gene: TRBD1; CDR3 protein: CSVGDPGGASRGYTF
clone size: once; V gene: TRBV7-8; D gene: .; CDR3 protein: CASSRTIAGNTEAFF
clone size: many; V gene: TRBV28; D gene: TRBD1; CDR3 protein: CASSSTGTGQNQPQHF
clone size: .; V gene: TRBV3-1/TRBV3-2; D gene: TRBD1; CDR3 protein: CASSQRTGNYNEQFF
clone size: .; V gene: TRBV7-7; D gene: .; CDR3 protein: CASSPSSGHTDTQYF
clone size: .; V gene: TRBV28; D gene: TRBD1; CDR3 protein: CASRRQGHPGTQYF
clone size: .; V gene: TRBV14; D gene: .; CDR3 protein: CASSQVQGRADTQYF
clone size: .; V gene: TRBV27; D gene: TRBD2; CDR3 protein: CASSPPGGSSYF
clone size: .; V gene: TRBV5-1; D gene: TRBD2; CDR3 protein: CASNGLAGTYDEQFF
clone size: .; V gene: TRBV11-2; D gene: TRBD2; CDR3 protein: CASSPEGLHYEQYF
clone size: .; V gene: TRBV4-1; D gene: .; CDR3 protein: CASSQAGGRLVDEQFF
clone size: .; V gene: TRBV6-5; D gene: TRBD1; CDR3 protein: CASSLNRGEGNEQYF
clone size: .; V gene: TRBV9; D gene: .; CDR3 protein: CASSPQGLSYEQYF
clone size: .; V gene: TRBV5-5; D gene: .; CDR3 protein: CASSPVVPGETQYF
clone size: .; V gene: TRBV12-3/TRBV12-4; D gene: TRBD1; CDR3 protein: CASRTGQGFGYTF
clone size: .; V gene: TRBV4-2; D gene: TRBD1; CDR3 protein: CASSWDRDEKLFF
clone size: .; V gene: TRBV21-1; D gene: .; CDR3 protein: CASSKVGQGATNEKLFF
clone size: few; V gene: TRBV29-1; D gene: TRBD2; CDR3 protein: CSVRRGLADTDTQYF
clone size: .; V gene: TRBV4-2; D gene: .; CDR3 protein: CASSQWQGGNSPLHF
clone size: .; V gene: TRBV5-4; D gene: TRBD1; CDR3 protein: CASSSDRGETQYF
clone size: .; V gene: TRBV7-8; D gene: .; CDR3 protein: CASSLVGTREQFF
clone size: .; V gene: TRBV28; D gene: TRBD1; CDR3 protein: CASSVPGTGGAEQYF
clone size: .; V gene: TRBV30; D gene: .; CDR3 protein: CAWSVIQRSSYEQYF
clone size: .; V gene: TRBV10-3; D gene: TRBD1; CDR3 protein: CAISDRQGARTEAFF